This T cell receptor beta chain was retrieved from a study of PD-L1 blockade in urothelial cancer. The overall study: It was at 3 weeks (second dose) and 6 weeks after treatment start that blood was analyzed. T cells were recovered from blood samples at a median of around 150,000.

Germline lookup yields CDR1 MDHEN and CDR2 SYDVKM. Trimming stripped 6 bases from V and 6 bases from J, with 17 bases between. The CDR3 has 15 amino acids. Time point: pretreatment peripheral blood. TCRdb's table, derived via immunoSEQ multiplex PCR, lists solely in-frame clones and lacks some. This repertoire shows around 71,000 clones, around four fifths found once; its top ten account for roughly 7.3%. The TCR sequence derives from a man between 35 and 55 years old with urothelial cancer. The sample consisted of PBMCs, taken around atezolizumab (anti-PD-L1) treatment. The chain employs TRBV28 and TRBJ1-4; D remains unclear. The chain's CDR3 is CASSLTRAADEKLFF. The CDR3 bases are TGTGCCAGCAGCCTCACGAGGGCTGCAGATGAAAAACTGTTTTTT.